A selection of T cell receptor beta chains follows, all from one sample in a study of cytomegalovirus exposure and HLA in healthy donors. Repertoires were generated with immunoSEQ multiplex PCR, while TCRdb's copy carries only in-frame clones and drops some. The sample lists about 300,000 clones, around 86% occurring once. The sequencing sample was made of PBMCs. The origin of the receptors is a man aged 40-50 years in good health and CMV-seropositive. CDR3s include the opening cysteine and the closing phenylalanine or tryptophan. The D gene is left open where the match is weak.

J gene	D gene	V gene	CDR3 protein	CDR3 DNA
TRBJ2-7	.	TRBV30	CAFQGQGLEEQYF	TGTGCCTTCCAGGGGCAGGGGTTGGAGGAGCAGTACTTC
TRBJ1-4	.	TRBV18	CASSPTSFATNEKLFF	TGTGCCAGCTCACCAACTTCTTTTGCAACTAATGAAAAACTGTTTTTT
TRBJ1-1	TRBD1	TRBV18	CASSPDRMNTEAFF	TGTGCCAGCTCACCGGACAGGATGAACACTGAAGCTTTCTTT
TRBJ1-1	.	TRBV6-5	CASSYSDRTEAFF	TGTGCCAGCAGTTACTCAGACAGAACTGAAGCTTTCTTT
TRBJ2-7	.	TRBV6-5	CASSSKRFPYEQYF	TGTGCCAGCAGTTCCAAGCGTTTCCCCTACGAGCAGTACTTC
TRBJ2-7	TRBD2	TRBV28	CASLGSGRPSSSYEQYF	TGTGCCAGCCTTGGTAGCGGGAGGCCCTCGAGCTCCTACGAGCAGTACTTC
TRBJ2-2	.	TRBV6-5	CASSYWGRRYTGELFF	TGTGCCAGCAGTTACTGGGGGCGTAGGTACACCGGGGAGCTGTTTTTT
TRBJ2-3	TRBD2	TRBV18	CASSPRAGEADTQYF	TGTGCCAGCTCACCCCGCGCGGGAGAGGCAGATACGCAGTATTTT
TRBJ2-1	TRBD2	TRBV4-3	CASSQEAGAAYGEQFF	TGCGCCAGCAGCCAAGAAGCGGGAGCCGCCTACGGTGAGCAGTTCTTC
TRBJ2-4	TRBD2	TRBV14	CASSQEWGEGPKNIQYF	TGTGCCAGCAGCCAAGAATGGGGGGAGGGCCCCAAAAACATTCAGTACTTC
TRBJ2-1	.	TRBV29-1	CSVGGNSYNEQFF	TGCAGCGTTGGCGGGAACTCCTACAATGAGCAGTTCTTC
TRBJ2-7	TRBD1	TRBV28	CASSLTGTPWSWYF	TGTGCCAGCAGTTTGACAGGGACCCCCTGGTCTTGGTACTTC
TRBJ2-7	TRBD1	TRBV2	CASSSGQVTYEQYF	TGTGCCAGCAGTTCGGGACAGGTAACCTACGAGCAGTACTTC
TRBJ2-5	TRBD1	TRBV25-1	CASSDRDRAWETQYF	TGTGCCAGCAGTGATCGAGACAGGGCGTGGGAGACCCAGTACTTC
TRBJ2-7	TRBD1	TRBV28	CASSLVRTGGREQYF	TGCGCCAGCAGTTTAGTCCGGACAGGGGGCCGCGAGCAGTACTTC
TRBJ2-7	TRBD2	TRBV28	CASSYGWGGRRSYEQYF	TGTGCCAGCAGTTACGGATGGGGCGGGAGGAGATCCTACGAGCAGTACTTC
TRBJ1-1	.	TRBV7-9	CASSSAGQLLNTEAFF	TGTGCCAGCAGCTCAGCCGGACAGCTGCTGAACACTGAAGCTTTCTTT
TRBJ1-2	.	TRBV5-4	CASSLETANYGYTF	TGTGCCAGCAGCTTGGAAACGGCTAACTATGGCTACACCTTC
TRBJ2-3	TRBD2	TRBV2	CASSSLAGYTDTQYF	TGTGCCAGCAGTAGTCTAGCGGGATACACAGATACGCAGTATTTT